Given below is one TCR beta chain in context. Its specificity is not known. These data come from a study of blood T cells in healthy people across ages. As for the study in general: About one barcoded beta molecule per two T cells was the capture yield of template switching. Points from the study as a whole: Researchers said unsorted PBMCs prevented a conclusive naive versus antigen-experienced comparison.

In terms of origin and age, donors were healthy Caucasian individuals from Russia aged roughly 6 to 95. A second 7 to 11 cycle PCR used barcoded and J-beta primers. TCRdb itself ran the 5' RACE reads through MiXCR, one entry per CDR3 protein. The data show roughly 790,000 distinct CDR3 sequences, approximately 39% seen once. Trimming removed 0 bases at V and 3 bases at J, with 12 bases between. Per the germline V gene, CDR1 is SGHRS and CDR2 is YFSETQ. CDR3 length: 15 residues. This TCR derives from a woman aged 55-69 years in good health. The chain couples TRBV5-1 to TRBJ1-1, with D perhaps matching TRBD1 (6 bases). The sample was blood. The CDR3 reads CASSLVGAGDTEAFF. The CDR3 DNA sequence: TGCGCCAGCAGCTTGGTAGGGGCAGGGGACACTGAAGCTTTCTTT.